This T cell receptor (beta chain) is from a study of T cells in Graves' hyperthyroidism and ophthalmopathy. Study-wide background: At initial diagnosis, before any treatment had begun, peripheral blood was obtained. Whole-study results and caveats: Within blood appeared most thyroid clonotypes that had expanded above 0.001.

As concerns this clonotype: Its antigen is undetermined. A much larger clone sits a single nucleotide away, making a read error possible. This likely comes from a read error, as the CDR3 has no conserved phenylalanine or tryptophan at its end.

Authors of the study amplified TCR beta CDR3 regions from RNA transcripts. The TCR CDR3 first-round RT-PCR relied on the HTBI primer set. TCRdb analysed the multiplex PCR reads with MiXCR anew, one entry per CDR3 protein. The table has fewer than 350,000 distinct CDR3 sequences, 15% to 20% seen once. The study included ophthalmopathy patients with Clinical Activity Score at least 3, NOSPECS grade at least 4 and duration under 3 months. Criteria for exclusion of patients were uncontrolled infection, other autoimmune disease, pregnancy or lactation. V lost 3 bases to trimming and J lost 4 bases; unmatched junction nucleotides: 13. CDR3 length: 18 amino acids. Germline V gives CDR1 SGHAT, CDR2 FQDESV (reference sequence).

The sequence was collected from a woman in her thirties or forties with Graves' ophthalmopathy. The sequenced material came from blood. The chain uses TRBV11-1 and TRBJ1-1; 11 positions match TRBD1. DNA for the CDR3: TGTGCCAGCAGCTTCGTCGAAGGGACAGGGGGTTTTGGCACTGAAGCTTTCCTT. Translating gives CASSFVEGTGGFGTEAFL.